This TCR beta chain was sequenced in a study of cytomegalovirus exposure and HLA in healthy donors. This clone was detected a few times. Primers included in the PCR were 60 Vbeta and 13 Jbeta primers. Only in-frame clones appear in the TCRdb table, and some are missing; sequencing was by immunoSEQ multiplex PCR. The sample consists of 90,000 to 140,000 clones, 77% of them appearing once. Trimming cost V 4 bases and J 5 bases, with 17 bases left between them. From germline, CDR1 is SGHVS and CDR2 FQNEAQ. The CDR3 runs to 15 residues. V usage is TRBV7-8 and J usage is TRBJ1-2; D is undetermined. This sequence was found in a woman aged 40 to 49 in good health and CMV-seropositive. Sequenced: PBMCs. In DNA form, the CDR3 reads TGTGCCAGCAGCTCCACAGCCTCTCACTTTTATGGCTACACCTTC. Protein product: CASSSTASHFYGYTF. The variable domain in full, with the rest retrieved from reference TRBV7-8 and TRBJ1-2, is GAGVSQSPRYKVAKRGQDVALRCDPISGHVSLFWYQQALGQGPEFLTYFQNEAQLDKSGLPSDRFFAERPEGSVSTLKIQRTQQEDSAVYLCASSSTASHFYGYTFGSGTRLTVV.